These T cell receptor beta chains were read from a single sample in a study of follicular helper T cells after annual influenza vaccination. Method: immunoSEQ multiplex PCR; TCRdb's copy keeps in-frame clones and lacks some. The repertoire holds about 9,400 clones, with roughly four fifths as singletons. Material: CXCR5+ CD38- circulating T follicular helper cells from blood, obtained on the day of influenza vaccination. These receptors originate from an adult who received the influenza vaccine. Both conserved end residues are part of each CDR3. A D gene is named only where the DNA matches it firmly. A clone size is listed for some rows: how often the clone was seen (once, few, many), or a class if it is expanded.

V gene: TRBV28; D gene: NA; clone size: few; J gene: TRBJ1-1; CDR3 protein: CASSLVGGMGTEAFF; CDR3 DNA: TGTGCCAGCAGTTTGGTGGGGGGCATGGGCACTGAAGCTTTCTTT
V gene: TRBV11-3; D gene: NA; clone size: NA; J gene: TRBJ2-5; CDR3 protein: CASSLQGHQETQYF; CDR3 DNA: TGTGCCAGCAGCCTACAGGGCCACCAAGAGACCCAGTACTTC
V gene: TRBV5-1; D gene: TRBD1; clone size: few; J gene: TRBJ2-7; CDR3 protein: CASSFVTGVVYEQYF; CDR3 DNA: TGCGCCAGCAGCTTCGTGACAGGGGTCGTTTACGAGCAGTACTTC
V gene: TRBV6-5; D gene: NA; clone size: NA; J gene: TRBJ1-4; CDR3 protein: CASSPGQSRVKKLFF; CDR3 DNA: TGTGCCAGCAGTCCCGGACAGTCTAGAGTGAAGAAACTGTTTTTT
V gene: TRBV27; D gene: TRBD2; clone size: NA; J gene: TRBJ2-2; CDR3 protein: CASSLGLAGGTGELFF; CDR3 DNA: TGTGCCAGCAGTTTAGGCCTAGCGGGAGGGACCGGGGAGCTGTTTTTT
V gene: TRBV18; D gene: NA; clone size: NA; J gene: TRBJ2-7; CDR3 protein: CASSGGVSYEQYF; CDR3 DNA: TGTGCCAGCTCGGGAGGAGTTTCCTACGAGCAGTACTTC
V gene: TRBV5-1; D gene: NA; clone size: few; J gene: TRBJ1-2; CDR3 protein: CASSIDSHGYTF; CDR3 DNA: TGCGCCAGCAGCATTGACTCCCATGGCTACACCTTC
V gene: TRBV14; D gene: NA; clone size: NA; J gene: TRBJ1-2; CDR3 protein: CASSQGQGMGYGYTF; CDR3 DNA: TGTGCCAGCAGCCAAGGGCAGGGGATGGGCTATGGCTACACCTTC
V gene: TRBV5-4; D gene: TRBD1; clone size: NA; J gene: TRBJ1-3; CDR3 protein: CASSPGTGVGRSGNTIYF; CDR3 DNA: TGTGCCAGCAGCCCCGGGACAGGGGTGGGCAGATCTGGAAACACCATATATTTT
V gene: TRBV15; D gene: NA; clone size: NA; J gene: TRBJ2-6; CDR3 protein: CATSRQRLSGANVLTF; CDR3 DNA: TGTGCCACCAGCAGACAGCGCCTCTCTGGGGCCAACGTCCTGACTTTC
V gene: TRBV10-2; D gene: TRBD2; clone size: once; J gene: TRBJ2-2; CDR3 protein: CASSESSGGTSGRELFF; CDR3 DNA: TGCGCCAGCAGTGAGTCGAGTGGGGGGACTAGCGGCAGGGAGCTGTTTTTT
V gene: TRBV4-1; D gene: NA; clone size: NA; J gene: TRBJ2-3; CDR3 protein: CASSQGSTSSSTTDTQYF; CDR3 DNA: TGCGCCAGCAGCCAAGGCTCGACAAGTTCCTCCACCACAGATACGCAGTATTTT
V gene: TRBV7-9; D gene: NA; clone size: NA; J gene: TRBJ1-3; CDR3 protein: CASSPMTGPGNTIYF; CDR3 DNA: TGTGCCAGCAGCCCAATGACAGGACCTGGAAACACCATATATTTT
V gene: TRBV6-1; D gene: NA; clone size: NA; J gene: TRBJ1-2; CDR3 protein: CASTPGATTAGYTF; CDR3 DNA: TGTGCCAGCACCCCGGGCGCCACTACGGCTGGCTACACCTTC
V gene: TRBV29-1; D gene: NA; clone size: NA; J gene: TRBJ2-3; CDR3 protein: CSVEGFRKGPDTQYF; CDR3 DNA: TGCAGCGTTGAAGGTTTTCGGAAAGGGCCCGATACGCAGTATTTT
V gene: TRBV5-1; D gene: TRBD2; clone size: NA; J gene: TRBJ2-4; CDR3 protein: CASSSGGLAKNIQYF; CDR3 DNA: TGCGCCAGCAGCTCGGGGGGACTAGCCAAAAACATTCAGTACTTC
V gene: TRBV28; D gene: NA; clone size: NA; J gene: TRBJ1-2; CDR3 protein: CASRTQTGRGGYTF; CDR3 DNA: TGTGCCAGCAGGACTCAGACGGGCCGGGGTGGCTACACCTTC